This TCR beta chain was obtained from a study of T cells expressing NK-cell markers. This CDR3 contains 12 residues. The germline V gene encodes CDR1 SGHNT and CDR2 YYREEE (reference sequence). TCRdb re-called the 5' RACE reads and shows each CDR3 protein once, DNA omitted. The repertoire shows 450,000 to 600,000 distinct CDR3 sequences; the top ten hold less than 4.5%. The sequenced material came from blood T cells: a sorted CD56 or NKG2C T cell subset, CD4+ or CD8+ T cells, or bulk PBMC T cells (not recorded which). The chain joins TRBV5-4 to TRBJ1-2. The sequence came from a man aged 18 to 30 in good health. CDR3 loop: CASSLNGNGYTF.